This is a list of T cell receptor beta chains from one sample in a study of blood T cells in healthy people across ages. TCRdb ran MiXCR on the 5' RACE reads and lists one entry per CDR3 protein. Of 500,000 to 550,000 distinct CDR3 sequences listed, less than 25% are singletons. The data also belong to a second study, concerning T cells of mothers and their children.

Sequenced input: blood. The origin of the receptors is a boy between 10 and 17 years old in good health. Each CDR3 is given without its conserved first and last residue. Each record gives: V gene, J gene, clone size, CDR3 protein. Rows give clone size only sometimes, using once, few, many, or a class for an expanded clone.

V: TRBV28; J: TRBJ2-3; size: few; CDR3: ASTKQDTQY
V: TRBV18; J: TRBJ1-6; size: NA; CDR3: ASSPEDGFMYSPLH
V: TRBV9; J: TRBJ2-1; size: NA; CDR3: ASSVGAGNEQF
V: TRBV7-9; J: NA; size: NA; CDR3: ASSASSGATYEQY
V: TRBV2; J: TRBJ2-7; size: NA; CDR3: ASSEGGKQY
V: TRBV12-3/TRBV12-4; J: TRBJ2-5; size: NA; CDR3: ASSGDQGRETQY
V: TRBV2; J: TRBJ1-1; size: few; CDR3: ASSEEGAGVRTEAF
V: TRBV5-5; J: TRBJ2-2; size: NA; CDR3: ASSLRPNQAPNTGELF
V: TRBV10-3; J: TRBJ2-7; size: once; CDR3: AISDGSYEQY
V: TRBV29-1; J: TRBJ1-1; size: NA; CDR3: SVSKGMNTEAF
V: TRBV6-2/TRBV6-3; J: TRBJ2-7; size: few; CDR3: ASSYRLAIYEQY
V: TRBV12-3/TRBV12-4; J: TRBJ2-5; size: few; CDR3: ASSLRISTQY
V: TRBV7-2; J: TRBJ2-2; size: NA; CDR3: ASSSGPRAGELF
V: TRBV2; J: TRBJ2-3; size: few; CDR3: ASSELHLTDTQY
V: TRBV4-3; J: TRBJ2-1; size: many; CDR3: ASSQQKDPFREGSNNEQF
V: TRBV7-2; J: TRBJ2-7; size: few; CDR3: ASSLKGAVTYEQY
V: TRBV7-9; J: TRBJ2-7; size: many; CDR3: ASSLGTGTYEQY
V: TRBV7-9; J: TRBJ1-1; size: NA; CDR3: AAQDQRRGTEAF
V: TRBV29-1; J: TRBJ2-1; size: few; CDR3: SAAGFIVNEQF
V: TRBV12-3/TRBV12-4; J: TRBJ1-4; size: NA; CDR3: ASRRQRNEKLF
V: TRBV7-2; J: TRBJ1-6; size: NA; CDR3: ASSPWDNSPLH
V: TRBV7-9; J: TRBJ2-1; size: few; CDR3: ASTHPSDYNEQF